These 22 T cell receptor beta chains originate from one sample sequenced in a study of CD8 T cells in Susac syndrome. cDNA came from about 0.5 to 1 ug RNA primed by random hexamers. TCRdb reanalysed the immunoSEQ multiplex PCR reads using MiXCR and keeps one entry per CDR3 protein. Among roughly 180,000 distinct CDR3 sequences listed, roughly 94% were seen once. Sequencing was performed on CD4+ T cells from PBMCs. The receptor set was obtained from a human donor with Susac syndrome.

The chain has TRBV7-9 and TRBJ2-2, with a possible D match to TRBD2 (6 bases). This CDR3 has 15 amino acids. CDR1 is SEHNR and CDR2 is FQNEAQ in the germline V gene (reference sequence). V was clipped by 5 bases and J by 1 base, with 11 bases between them. The CDR3 loop is CASSQLGGNTGELFF. The CDR3 DNA reads TGTGCCAGCAGCCAACTCGGGGGGAACACCGGGGAGCTGTTTTTT.

In this sample, this clonotype turned up once. This rearrangement joins TRBV25-1 to TRBJ2-5; D is possibly TRBD1 (5 bases). V was clipped by 8 bases and J by 1 base, with 11 bases between them. Per germline, CDR1 MGHDK and CDR2 SYGVNS. The CDR3 runs 13 residues. CDR3 loop: CASRKTAQETQYF. CDR3 coding DNA: TGTGCCAGCCGAAAGACAGCCCAAGAGACCCAGTACTTC.

This chain links TRBV3-1 with TRBJ1-2, with D hard to call. The CDR3 contains 15 residues. Trimming stripped 2 bases from V and 6 bases from J, with 16 bases between. Germline V gives CDR1 LGHDT, CDR2 YNNKEL (reference sequence). The CDR3 nucleotides read TGTGCCAGCAGCCAACAAAGAGGGCAGATAGATGGCTACACCTTC. Its translation is CASSQQRGQIDGYTF.

V and J are TRBV27 and TRBJ2-7; D perhaps matches TRBD2 (6 bases). V was clipped by 5 bases and J by 1 base, with 21 bases between them. The CDR3 is made up of 17 amino acids. Germline CDR1 and CDR2: MNHEY and SMNVEV (reference sequence). The CDR3 sequence: CASSPRRDSGPSYEQYF. DNA for the CDR3: TGTGCCAGCAGTCCCCGCCGTGATAGCGGACCTTCCTACGAGCAGTACTTC.

The rearrangement uses TRBV6-5 and TRBJ1-1, with unresolved D. With 2 bases removed from V and 1 base from J, the gap between germline ends came to 8 bases. This CDR3 has 14 residues. The germline V gene encodes CDR1 MNHEY and CDR2 SVGAGI. CDR3 sequence reads: CASSYLRGNTEAFF. The DNA of the CDR3 is TGTGCCAGCAGTTACCTACGAGGGAACACTGAAGCTTTCTTT.

The CDR3 DNA sequence: TGCAGCGTTGTGCGGGTAGCCGAGACCCAGTACTTC. Translation: CSVVRVAETQYF. This rearrangement joins TRBV29-1 to TRBJ2-5, with a weak D call TRBD2 (5 bases). There are 12 residues in the CDR3. V was shortened by 4 bases and J by 5 bases, with 11 bases between the two germline ends. Germline values: CDR1 SQVTM, CDR2 ANQGSEA.

This chain uses TRBV20-1 with TRBJ1-4; D ambiguous. This CDR3 region has 12 residues. Looked up from germline, CDR1 is DFQATT and CDR2 is SNEGSKA (reference sequence). V lost 5 bases, J lost 5 bases, and 9 bases lay in between. The CDR3 protein is CSAPDENEKLFF. The DNA for the CDR3 is TGCAGTGCTCCGGATGAGAATGAAAAACTGTTTTTT.

This sequence joins TRBV7-2 and TRBJ2-1; 12 bases agree with TRBD2. Trimming took 2 bases from V and 9 from J; bases not matched to a gene: 5. CDR3 length equals 15 residues. Germline V gene sequence: CDR1 SGHTA, CDR2 FQGNSA. For the CDR3, the DNA is TGTGCCAGCAGCTTATTGACTAGCGGGAGCGGTGAGCAGTTCTTC. It is translated as CASSLLTSGSGEQFF.

This clonotype was counted a single time. The chain joins TRBV4-2 to TRBJ2-1, with D perhaps matching TRBD1 (5 bases). The V end was cut by 0 bases, the J end by 6 bases, with 12 bases between. The CDR3 is made up of 15 amino acids. Germline lookup yields CDR1 LGHNA and CDR2 YNFKEQ. CDR3 residues: CASSQDGPGANEQFF. In DNA, the CDR3 is TGTGCCAGCAGCCAAGATGGACCTGGGGCCAATGAGCAGTTCTTC.

The rearrangement uses TRBV5-6 and TRBJ2-5; 10 nucleotides agree with TRBD1. Germline trimming cut 2 bases from V and 5 bases from J; bases unmatched to any gene: 6. This CDR3 contains 15 residues. Germline V gene lookup returns CDR1 SGHDT and CDR2 YYEEEE. DNA of the CDR3: TGTGCCAGCAGCTTCCGGGACAGGGGACGGGAGACCCAGTACTTC. Its protein product is CASSFRDRGRETQYF.

The J gene is TRBJ2-7, the V gene TRBV9; D call uncertain. The CDR3 consists of 13 residues. With 0 bases removed from V and 5 bases from J, the gap between germline ends came to 9 bases. Per germline, CDR1 SGDLS and CDR2 YYNGEE. CDR3 protein: CASSVAVADEQYF. CDR3 in DNA: TGTGCCAGCAGCGTAGCCGTGGCTGACGAGCAGTACTTC.

CDR3 region: CASSGQGGSPLHF. The CDR3 coding sequence is TGTGCCAGCAGTGGACAGGGAGGTTCACCCCTCCACTTT. The chain has TRBV2 and TRBJ1-6; 7 bases map to TRBD1. Germline V lookup: CDR1 SNHLY, CDR2 FYNNEI. The CDR3 has 13 amino acids. V shed 4 bases and J 9 bases; nucleotides not matched to a gene: 3.

This clonotype appeared a single time. V usage is TRBV9 and J usage is TRBJ2-2; D gene unclear. This CDR3 is built from 14 residues. Germline CDR1 is SGDLS and CDR2 is YYNGEE. Trimming pared 0 bases from V and 5 bases from J, leaving 8 bases between. CDR3 amino acids: CASSVGIRTGELFF. DNA of the CDR3: TGTGCCAGCAGCGTAGGGATCAGGACCGGGGAGCTGTTTTTT.

The rearrangement links TRBV18 to TRBJ2-1, with TRBD2 matching over 14 bases. V dropped 8 bases and J dropped 8; count of bases not matched to a gene: 2. Germline V gives CDR1 KGHSH, CDR2 LQKENI. This CDR3 has 13 residues. The CDR3 region is CASQTSGRDEQFF. For the CDR3, the DNA is TGTGCCAGCCAGACTAGCGGGAGGGATGAGCAGTTCTTC.

The CDR3 nucleotides are TGTGCCTGGAGTGTTAGGAGCTACGAGCAGTACTTC. It specifies CAWSVRSYEQYF. The rearrangement uses TRBV30 and TRBJ2-7, with no clear D. The germline CDR1 and CDR2 sequences are GTSNPN and SVGIG (reference sequence). Trimming shortened V by 0 bases and J by 3 bases, and 6 bases separated the two germline ends. This CDR3 comprises 12 residues.

The V gene is TRBV5-8, the J gene TRBJ1-3, with 7 bases fitting TRBD1. CDR3 length: 14 amino acids. Trimming cost V 5 bases and J 2 bases; bases outside gene matches: 4. CDR1 and CDR2 from the germline V gene are SGHTS and YDEGEE. CDR3 loop: CASSSGGAGNTIYF. The DNA of the CDR3 is TGTGCCAGCAGTTCAGGGGGTGCTGGAAACACCATATATTTT.

Here the CDR3 DNA reads TGTGCCAGCAGTCTACTATACCTCCACGAGCAGTACTTC. Encoded protein: CASSLLYLHEQYF. V and J are TRBV11-2 and TRBJ2-7; no clear D. V lost 6 bases and J 5 bases, leaving 14 bases between the germline ends. CDR3 length: 13 amino acids. Germline CDR1 and CDR2: SGHAT and FQNNGV. The complete variable domain, with remaining parts taken from reference TRBV11-2 and TRBJ2-7, reads EAGVAQSPRYKIIEKRQSVAFWCNPISGHATLYWYQQILGQGPKLLIQFQNNGVVDDSQLPKDRFSAERLKGVDSTLKIQPAKLEDSAVYLCASSLLYLHEQYFGPGTRLTVT.

The genes are TRBV2 and TRBJ2-5; D assignment may be TRBD1 or TRBD2 (5 bases each). Germline V gives CDR1 SNHLY, CDR2 FYNNEI. With 6 bases removed from V and 9 bases from J, the gap between germline ends came to 11 bases. The CDR3 sequence is 11 residues long. The CDR3 sequence is CASSVREPQYF. The CDR3 bases are TGTGCCAGCAGCGTCAGGGAGCCCCAGTACTTC.

The count of this clonotype is one. The chain couples TRBV12-3 or TRBV12-4 to TRBJ2-2; D gene unclear. V lost 5 bases and J 0 bases, leaving 10 bases between the germline ends. The CDR3 consists of 15 residues. DNA for the CDR3: TGTGCCAGCAGTCATACACCCCCGAACACCGGGGAGCTGTTTTTT. This translates into CASSHTPPNTGELFF.

The chain carries TRBV7-9 and TRBJ2-1; 7 nucleotides line up with TRBD2. The CDR3 totals 16 residues. V trimming: 3 bases; J trimming: 7 bases; junction bases outside the gene matches: 12. CDR1 and CDR2 from the germline V gene are SEHNR and FQNEAQ (reference sequence). CDR3 in DNA: TGTGCCAGCAGCTTTATTAGCGGGTCGTCTAGGAATGAGCAGTTCTTC. Amino acid sequence: CASSFISGSSRNEQFF.

The V and J genes are TRBV6-2 or TRBV6-3 and TRBJ2-7; D not certain. V lost 6 bases and J 2 bases, leaving 8 bases between the germline ends. Per germline, CDR1 MNHEY and CDR2 SVGEGT. The CDR3 is 12 amino acids. CDR3 DNA sequence: TGTGCCAGCAGAGCGCTTACCTACGAGCAGTACTTC. Translated: CASRALTYEQYF.

The V and J genes are TRBV24-1 and TRBJ2-1; no clear D. The germline gives CDR1 KGHDR, CDR2 SFDVKD. This CDR3 spans 13 amino acids. The germline V and J ends were trimmed by 1 base and 14 bases, with 14 bases remaining between them. CDR3 in DNA: TGTGCCACCAGTGATTTTCGGCAGACCCATAAGTTCTTC. It encodes CATSDFRQTHKFF.